Detailed here is one T cell receptor (beta chain). What it recognizes is unknown. The protocol was immunoSEQ multiplex PCR, while the TCRdb copy is restricted to in-frame clones and leaves out a portion. The sample contains 90,000 to 100,000 clones, about four fifths of which appear only once. From germline, CDR1 is SNHLY and CDR2 FYNNEI. The CDR3 spans 13 residues. Trimming pared 3 bases from V and 0 bases from J, leaving 5 bases between. The data are from a study of glioma-infiltrating T cells after dendritic cell vaccination. Study background: Samples are from glioblastoma patients in Phase I and II dendritic cell vaccine trials. Study-wide points: Higher TCR clonality did not directly relate to longer survival. Few patients contributed both blood and tumor specimens.

The TCR originated in a human donor with glioblastoma. The rearrangement links TRBV2 to TRBJ1-2; D uncertain. The material was blood, obtained before dendritic cell vaccination. The CDR3 reads CASSERANYGYTF. Here the CDR3 DNA reads TGTGCCAGCAGTGAGCGAGCTAACTATGGCTACACCTTC.